These 3 T cell receptor beta chains share one sample of origin, sequenced in a study of blood T cell repertoires in COVID-19. Sequencing was performed with immunoSEQ multiplex PCR; in TCRdb, only in-frame clones are kept and a portion is missing. The sample contains 90,000 to 120,000 clones, about 90% of which appear only once. Sequencing was done on a sample of peripheral blood. All receptors derive from a middle-aged man with acute or convalescent COVID-19.

J is TRBJ1-6 and V is TRBV6-5, with D perhaps matching TRBD1 (6 bases). The CDR3 length is 15 residues. The ends were cut back, 6 bases at V and 9 bases at J, with 18 bases in the middle. The germline gives CDR1 MNHEY, CDR2 SVGAGI. The CDR3 region has the DNA TGTGCCAGCAGACCCCCGGCAGGGACAAGTTCACCCCTCCACTTT. It translates to CASRPPAGTSSPLHF.

This chain uses TRBV5-4 with TRBJ2-3, with 13 nucleotides matching TRBD2. This CDR3 is 17 amino acids long. Germline V CDR1 and CDR2: SGHNT, YYREEE (reference sequence). V dropped 1 base and J dropped 6; count of bases not matched to a gene: 8. CDR3 loop: CASSLRTSGGGGDTQYF. DNA of the CDR3: TGTGCCAGCAGCTTGCGGACTAGCGGGGGTGGCGGGGATACGCAGTATTTT.

The V and J genes are TRBV28 and TRBJ2-5; TRBD1 matches at 7 bases. CDR1 MDHEN and CDR2 SYDVKM come from the germline V gene. Trimming removed 6 bases from V and 2 bases from J; junction bases left unmatched: 6. This CDR3 has 14 residues. The CDR3 bases are TGTGCCAGCAGCCCAGGGGGACAGCAAGAGACCCAGTACTTC. Its translation: CASSPGGQQETQYF.